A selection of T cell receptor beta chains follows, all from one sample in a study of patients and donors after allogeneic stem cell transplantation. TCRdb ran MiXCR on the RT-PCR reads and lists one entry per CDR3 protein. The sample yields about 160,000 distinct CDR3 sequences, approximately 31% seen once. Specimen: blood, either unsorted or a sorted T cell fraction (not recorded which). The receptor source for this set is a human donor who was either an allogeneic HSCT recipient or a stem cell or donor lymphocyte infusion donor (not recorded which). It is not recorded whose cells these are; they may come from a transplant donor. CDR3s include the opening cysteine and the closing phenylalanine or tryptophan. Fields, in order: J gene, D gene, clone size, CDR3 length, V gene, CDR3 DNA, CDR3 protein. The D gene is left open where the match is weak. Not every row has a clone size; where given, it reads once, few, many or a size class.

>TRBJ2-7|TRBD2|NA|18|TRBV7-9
TGTGCCAGCAGCTTGGGACTAGCGGGAGTGGCGGGCTCCTACGAGCAGTACTTC
CASSLGLAGVAGSYEQYF
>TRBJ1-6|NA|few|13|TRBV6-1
TGTGCCAGCAGTGAACACAGTAATTCACCCCTCCACTTT
CASSEHSNSPLHF
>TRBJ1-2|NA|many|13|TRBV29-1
TGCAGCGTTGGGGGCAGGGCTGGGGGCGGCTACACCTTC
CSVGGRAGGGYTF
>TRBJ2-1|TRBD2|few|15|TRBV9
TGTGCCAGCAGCGTTAGCGGGCCCAGGAGCAATGAGCAGTTCTTC
CASSVSGPRSNEQFF
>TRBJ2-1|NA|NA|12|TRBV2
TGTGCCAGCTCGGGCGGATACAATGAGCAGTTCTTC
CASSGGYNEQFF
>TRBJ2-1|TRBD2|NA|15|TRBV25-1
TGTGCCAGCAGGGTAGCGGGAGGGTCCTACAATGAGCAGTTCTTC
CASRVAGGSYNEQFF
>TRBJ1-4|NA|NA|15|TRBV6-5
TGTGCCAGCAGTAAATCCGGGACCCGGCATGAAAAACTGTTTTTT
CASSKSGTRHEKLFF
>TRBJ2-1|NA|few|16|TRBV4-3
TGCGCCAGCAGCCAAGCGGACAGTAGCTCCTACAATGAGCAGTTCTTC
CASSQADSSSYNEQFF
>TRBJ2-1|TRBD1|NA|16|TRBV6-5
TGTGCCAGCAGTAAGGGACAGGGGGTCTGGTACAATGAGCAGTTCTTC
CASSKGQGVWYNEQFF
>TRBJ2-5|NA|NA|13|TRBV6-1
TGTGCCAGCAGTGAACAGCTCCGGGAGACCCAGTACTTC
CASSEQLRETQYF
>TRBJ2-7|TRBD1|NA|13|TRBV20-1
TGCAGTGCTTATCGACAGGGGGCATACGAGCAGTACTTC
CSAYRQGAYEQYF
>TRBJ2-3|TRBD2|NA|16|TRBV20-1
TGCAGTGCTATGCGGACTAGCGGGAGGGCCACAGATACGCAGTATTTT
CSAMRTSGRATDTQYF
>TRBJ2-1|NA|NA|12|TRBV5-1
TGCGCCAGCAGCTCCTTTTACAATGAGCAGTTCTTC
CASSSFYNEQFF
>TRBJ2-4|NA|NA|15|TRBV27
TGTGCCAGCAGTTTTGGTCCCAGCGGCGAAAACATTCAGTACTTC
CASSFGPSGENIQYF
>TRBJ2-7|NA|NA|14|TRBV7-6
TGTGCCAGCAGCTTAGTTCCCTCAACCTACGAGCAGTACTTC
CASSLVPSTYEQYF
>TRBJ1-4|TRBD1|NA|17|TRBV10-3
TGTGCCATCAGTGAGTCTTTGGGGACAGGGCAACAGGAAAAACTGTTTTTT
CAISESLGTGQQEKLFF
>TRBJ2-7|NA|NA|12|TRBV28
TGTGCCAGCAGTTTTGGAGTATACGAGCAGTACTTC
CASSFGVYEQYF
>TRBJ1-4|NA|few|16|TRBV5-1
TGCGCCAGCAGCCAGGTCCCAGGAAGAACTAATGAAAAACTGTTTTTT
CASSQVPGRTNEKLFF
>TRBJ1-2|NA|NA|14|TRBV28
TGTGCCAGCAGCGATACACAGCCCCAGCGGGGCTACACCTTC
CASSDTQPQRGYTF
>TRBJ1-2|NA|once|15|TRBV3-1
TGTGCCAGCAGCCTGTCCGGGACGGGGGGGTATGGCTACACCTTC
CASSLSGTGGYGYTF
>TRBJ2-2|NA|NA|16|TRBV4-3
TGCGCCAGCAGCCAAGATAGTCGGCAGAACACCGGGGAGCTGTTTTTT
CASSQDSRQNTGELFF
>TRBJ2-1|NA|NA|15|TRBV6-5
TGTGCCAGCAGTACCTCGGGCGTCCCCTACAATGAGCAGTTCTTC
CASSTSGVPYNEQFF
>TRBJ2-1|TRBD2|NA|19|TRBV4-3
TGCGCCAGCAGCCAAGATCTCACTAGCGGAAGTAGCTCCTACAATGAGCAGTTCTTC
CASSQDLTSGSSSYNEQFF
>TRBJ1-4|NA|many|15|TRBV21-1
TGTGCCAGCAGCAAAGAGAGCCAGGACAATGAAAAACTGTTTTTT
CASSKESQDNEKLFF
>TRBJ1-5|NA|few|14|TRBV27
TGTGCCAGCAGTGGGCAGGGAAGCAATCAGCCCCAGCATTTT
CASSGQGSNQPQHF
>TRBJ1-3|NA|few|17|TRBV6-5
TGTGCCAGCAGTTACTCGGAATCCAGGGTCTCTGGAAACACCATATATTTT
CASSYSESRVSGNTIYF
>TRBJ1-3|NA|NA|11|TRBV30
TGTGCCTGGAGCAAGGGAAACCCCATATATTTT
CAWSKGNPIYF
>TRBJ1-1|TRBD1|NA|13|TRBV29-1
TGCAGCGTTGGACAGGGGGCGAAGACTGAAGCTTTCTTT
CSVGQGAKTEAFF
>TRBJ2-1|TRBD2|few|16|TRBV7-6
TGTGCCAGCAGCTTTTCCCCAGCGGGAGGGGTAAATGAGCAGTTCTTC
CASSFSPAGGVNEQFF
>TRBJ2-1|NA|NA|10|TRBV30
TGTGCCTGGAGACGGAATGAGCAGTTCTTC
CAWRRNEQFF
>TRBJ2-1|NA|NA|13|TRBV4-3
TGCGCCAGCAGCCAAGCCCCAGGGAATGAGCAGTTCTTC
CASSQAPGNEQFF
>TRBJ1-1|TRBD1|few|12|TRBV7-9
TGTGCCAGCATCCCAATACAGGGGGAGGCTTTCTTT
CASIPIQGEAFF
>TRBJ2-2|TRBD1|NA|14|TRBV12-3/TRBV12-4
TGTGCCAGCAGCTCCCGACAGGGCGCCGGGGAGCTGTTTTTT
CASSSRQGAGELFF
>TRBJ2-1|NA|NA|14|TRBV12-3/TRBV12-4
TGTGCCAGCAGTTTCGAGAACCTCTACAATGAGCAGTTCTTC
CASSFENLYNEQFF
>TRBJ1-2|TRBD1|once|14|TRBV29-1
TGCAGCGTTGATCCCGGACAGGGATTCTATGGCTACACCTTC
CSVDPGQGFYGYTF
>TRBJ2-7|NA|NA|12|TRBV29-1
TGCAGCGTTAGTACCGAGCCCTACGAGCAGTACTTC
CSVSTEPYEQYF
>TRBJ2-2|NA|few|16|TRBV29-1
TGCAGCGTCCTGGCTCCCCTAAGGGGCCGGACCGGGGAGCTGTTTTTT
CSVLAPLRGRTGELFF
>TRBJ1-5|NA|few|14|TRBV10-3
TGTGCCATCAGTGACTCTGGCAGAGATCAGCCCCAGCATTTT
CAISDSGRDQPQHF
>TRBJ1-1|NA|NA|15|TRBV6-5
TGTGCCAGCAGTTACGTCCCGGCAGGGGTCACTGAAGCTTTCTTT
CASSYVPAGVTEAFF
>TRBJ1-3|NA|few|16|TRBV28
TGTGCCAGCAGGTTCGGGAGGGGATTCGGAGGAAACACCATATATTTT
CASRFGRGFGGNTIYF
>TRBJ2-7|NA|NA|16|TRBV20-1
TGCAGTGCTAGAGACTCCGGGACCCTTCTCTCCTACGAGCAGTACTTC
CSARDSGTLLSYEQYF
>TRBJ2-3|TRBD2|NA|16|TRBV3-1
TGTGCCAGCAGCCAAGTGAGACTAGCGCGCACAGATACGCAGTATTTT
CASSQVRLARTDTQYF
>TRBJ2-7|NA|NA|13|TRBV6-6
TGTGCCACGCTCCGGGAGTCGAGAAACGAGCAGTACTTC
CATLRESRNEQYF
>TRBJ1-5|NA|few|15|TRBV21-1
TGTGCCAGCAGCATGGGACAGGGGAGGAATCAGCCCCAGCATTTT
CASSMGQGRNQPQHF
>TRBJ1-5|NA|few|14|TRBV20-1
TGCAGTGCCCAGACAGCTAGCGGCAATCAGCCCCAGCATTTT
CSAQTASGNQPQHF
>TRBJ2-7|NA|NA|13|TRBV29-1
TGCAGCGTTGAGGCGGGAAGAGACTACGAGCAGTACTTC
CSVEAGRDYEQYF
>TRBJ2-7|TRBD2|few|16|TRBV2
TGTGCCAGCCCTCCTCTAAGTGATAGCGGGAGAGGCGAGCAGTACTTC
CASPPLSDSGRGEQYF
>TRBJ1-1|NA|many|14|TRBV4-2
TGTGCCAGCAGCCTGGGGGAGGGCAACACTGAAGCTTTCTTT
CASSLGEGNTEAFF
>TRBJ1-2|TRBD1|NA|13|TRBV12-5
TGTGCTAGTGGTTTCGGGACAGAATATGGCTACACCTTC
CASGFGTEYGYTF
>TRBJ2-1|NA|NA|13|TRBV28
TGTGCCAGCAGAGGTCGATCCTACAATGAGCAGTTCTTC
CASRGRSYNEQFF
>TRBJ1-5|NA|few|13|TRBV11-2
TGTGCCAGCAGCTTAGACAGAAGTGACCCCCAGCATTTT
CASSLDRSDPQHF
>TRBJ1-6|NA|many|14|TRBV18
TGTGCCAGCTCTTACAGGGAAGGAAATTCACCCCTCCACTTT
CASSYREGNSPLHF
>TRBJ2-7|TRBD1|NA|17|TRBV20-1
TGCAGTGCTAGATCGGGACAGGCGAACGCATATTCCTACGAGCAGTACTTC
CSARSGQANAYSYEQYF
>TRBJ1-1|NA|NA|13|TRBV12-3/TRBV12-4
TGTGCCAGCAGTTTGCTGGGAGCGTCTGAAGCTTTCTTT
CASSLLGASEAFF
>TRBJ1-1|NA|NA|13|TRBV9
TGTGCCAGCAGCGTAGGCGCAGGTTTAGTAGCTTTCTTT
CASSVGAGLVAFF
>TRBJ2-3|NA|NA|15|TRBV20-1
TGCAGTGCCACACTTCGACAGTTTATTAAAGATACGCAGTATTTT
CSATLRQFIKDTQYF